The 27 T cell receptor beta chains below were found in one sample sequenced in a study of T cells in tuberculosis. Only in-frame clones appear in the TCRdb table, and some are missing; sequencing was by immunoSEQ multiplex PCR. The sample has 45,000 or so clones; nearly 95% are singletons. Input material: PBMCs. Every receptor here comes from a donor aged 10 to 29 with latent tuberculosis or without tuberculosis infection.

V gene TRBV5-1 combines with J gene TRBJ2-5; D is possibly TRBD1 (5 bases). Per germline, CDR1 SGHRS and CDR2 YFSETQ. The CDR3 has 13 amino acids. The germline V and J ends were trimmed by 0 bases and 3 bases, with 6 bases remaining between them. CDR3 region: CASSLVTEETQYF. The CDR3 DNA sequence: TGCGCCAGCAGCTTGGTGACAGAAGAGACCCAGTACTTC. Complete variable domain (other parts from reference TRBV5-1 and TRBJ2-5): KAGVTQTPRYLIKTRGQQVTLSCSPISGHRSVSWYQQTPGQGLQFLFEYFSETQRNKGNFPGRFSGRQFSNSRSEMNVSTLELGDSALYLCASSLVTEETQYFGPGTRLLVL.

The rearrangement links TRBV23-1 to TRBJ1-6; 8 positions match TRBD1. TRBV23-1 is filed as an ORF, its function uncertain. The CDR3 is 20 residues long. Losses at the gene ends were 2 bases for V and 8 bases for J; bases not matched to a gene: 20. The CDR3 here is CASSQVITPPLDRVDSPLHF. DNA for the CDR3: TGCGCCAGCAGTCAAGTAATCACTCCTCCCCTGGACAGGGTAGATTCACCCCTCCACTTT.

The V gene is TRBV19, the J gene TRBJ1-5; the D gene is possibly TRBD1 (5 bases). The germline V and J ends were trimmed by 7 bases and 2 bases, with 12 bases remaining between them. Germline V CDR1 and CDR2: LNHDA, SQIVND (reference sequence). The CDR3 is made up of 14 amino acids. CDR3 in amino acids: CASTPRGGNQPQHF. The DNA for the CDR3 is TGTGCCAGTACTCCGCGGGGCGGCAATCAGCCCCAGCATTTT.

This chain uses TRBV14 with TRBJ1-3, with unresolved D. The V end lost 0 bases, the J end lost 1 base, and 4 bases lay between the germline ends. Germline V gene lookup returns CDR1 SGHDN and CDR2 FVKESK. This CDR3 is 14 amino acids long. CDR3 sequence reads: CASSQEQSGNTIYF. The CDR3, as DNA: TGTGCCAGCAGCCAAGAGCAGTCTGGAAACACCATATATTTT.

This rearrangement joins TRBV10-3 to TRBJ2-3; 9 bases are shared with TRBD2. Germline lookup yields CDR1 ENHRY and CDR2 SYGVKD. V gave up 3 bases and J gave up 12 bases; unmatched junction bases: 7. This CDR3 is built from 13 residues. The CDR3 DNA is TGTGCCATCAGTGAATGGACTAGCGTGCCCCAGTATTTT. This sequence encodes CAISEWTSVPQYF.

This rearrangement joins TRBV10-3 to TRBJ1-4, with D tentatively TRBD1 (5 bases). Trimming removed 0 bases from V and 6 bases from J, with 8 bases in between. This CDR3 spans 14 amino acids. Germline V gene sequence: CDR1 ENHRY, CDR2 SYGVKD. This CDR3 reads CAISESGGDEKLFF. In DNA form, the CDR3 reads TGTGCCATCAGTGAGTCTGGGGGGGATGAAAAACTGTTTTTT.

The chain recombines TRBV30 with TRBJ2-1; 10 bases are shared with TRBD2. The CDR3 totals 14 residues. V lost 4 bases to trimming and J lost 2 bases; unmatched junction nucleotides: 2. The germline V gene has CDR1 GTSNPN and CDR2 SVGIG (reference sequence). The CDR3 coding sequence is TGTGCCTGGAAAACTAGCGGGGCCTACAATGAGCAGTTCTTC. This sequence encodes CAWKTSGAYNEQFF.

The rearrangement joins TRBV15 to TRBJ1-1, with 9 positions matching TRBD1. The junction had 4 bases not matched to a gene; V was cut back by 4 bases and J by 1 base. CDR1 and CDR2 from the germline V gene are LNHNV and YYDKDF (reference sequence). The CDR3 contains 15 residues. The CDR3 spells CATSTWDRANTEAFF. The CDR3 region has the DNA TGTGCCACCAGCACCTGGGACAGGGCGAACACTGAAGCTTTCTTT.

This clone appeared once. The J gene is TRBJ2-1, the V gene TRBV5-4; D perhaps matches TRBD2 (6 bases). Germline V gene lookup returns CDR1 SGHNT and CDR2 YYREEE (reference sequence). Trimming took 4 bases from V and 3 from J, leaving 17 bases between them. The CDR3 extends over 16 amino acids. DNA of the CDR3: TGTGCCAGCAGCGCCTCTAGCGAACCCCGCTACAATGAGCAGTTCTTC. Protein: CASSASSEPRYNEQFF.

The chain recombines TRBV5-4 with TRBJ2-7; D may be TRBD1 (6 bases). Trimming removed 4 bases at V and 3 bases at J, with 17 bases between. Germline CDR1 is SGHNT and CDR2 is YYREEE (reference sequence). There are 15 residues in the CDR3. CDR3: CASSVHPQGSYEQYF. The DNA of the CDR3 is TGTGCCAGCAGCGTCCACCCACAGGGAAGCTACGAGCAGTACTTC. Using reference TRBV5-4 and TRBJ2-7 for the parts outside the CDR3, the full variable domain is ETGVTQSPTHLIKTRGQQVTLRCSSQSGHNTVSWYQQALGQGPQFIFQYYREEENGRGNFPPRFSGLQFPNYSSELNVNALELDDSALYLCASSVHPQGSYEQYFGPGTRLTVT.

This clone occurred once. The chain joins TRBV5-1 to TRBJ2-4; 11 nucleotides match TRBD1. Germline V gene sequence: CDR1 SGHRS, CDR2 YFSETQ. CDR3 length: 15 residues. Trimming cost V 4 bases and J 2 bases; bases outside gene matches: 2. CDR3 amino acids: CASSPDRGPKNIQYF. The DNA of the CDR3 is TGCGCCAGCAGCCCGGACAGGGGGCCCAAAAACATTCAGTACTTC.

V is TRBV25-1 and J is TRBJ1-2; TRBD1 matches 10 bases. The CDR3 has 14 residues. Germline V CDR1 and CDR2: MGHDK, SYGVNS. V dropped 1 base and J dropped 8; count of bases not matched to a gene: 4. CDR3 sequence reads: CASSESGQGIGYTF. The CDR3 bases are TGTGCCAGCAGTGAATCGGGACAGGGGATAGGCTACACCTTC.

The chain recombines TRBV5-1 with TRBJ2-3, with TRBD1 identical over 8 bases. The length of the CDR3 is 17 residues. Germline CDR1 SGHRS, CDR2 YFSETQ. V was pared by 0 bases and J by 1 base, with 7 bases of the junction left unmatched. In DNA form, the CDR3 reads TGCGCCAGCAGCTTGGCGACCAGGGGGCACGGCACAGATACGCAGTATTTT. This gives the protein CASSLATRGHGTDTQYF. Using reference TRBV5-1 and TRBJ2-3 for the parts outside the CDR3, the full variable domain is KAGVTQTPRYLIKTRGQQVTLSCSPISGHRSVSWYQQTPGQGLQFLFEYFSETQRNKGNFPGRFSGRQFSNSRSEMNVSTLELGDSALYLCASSLATRGHGTDTQYFGPGTRLTVL.

V gene TRBV25-1 combines with J gene TRBJ1-4, with D possibly TRBD1 on 5 matching bases. Per the germline V gene, CDR1 is MGHDK and CDR2 is SYGVNS. V was cut by 6 bases and J by 5 bases, with 10 bases left in between. The CDR3 runs to 13 residues. The CDR3 DNA reads TGTGCCAGCAGCAACAGGCCCAATGAAAAACTGTTTTTT. It yields the protein CASSNRPNEKLFF.

The chain is built from TRBV14 and TRBJ2-3, with 12 nucleotides matching TRBD2. In germline, CDR1 is SGHDN, CDR2 FVKESK. The CDR3 has 16 amino acids. Unmatched junction bases numbered 4, after V lost 4 bases and J lost 2 bases. The CDR3 sequence is CASSPGLAGYTDTQYF. CDR3 coding DNA: TGTGCCAGCAGCCCCGGACTAGCGGGGTACACAGATACGCAGTATTTT.

About this clone: A read error may produce the germline difference seen at one junction end. This chain links TRBV6-5 with TRBJ2-7; D is perhaps TRBD2 (5 bases). Germline CDR1 is MNHEY and CDR2 is SVGAGI. The CDR3 covers 13 residues. CDR3 DNA sequence: TGCGCCAGCAGGAGGCGGGTCTCCTACGAGCAGTACTTC. Residues: CASRRRVSYEQYF.

This sequence joins TRBV11-2 and TRBJ1-2; no clear D gene. Trimming left V 5 bases short and J 3 bases short, with 10 bases between. Per the germline V gene, CDR1 is SGHAT and CDR2 is FQNNGV. The CDR3 consists of 13 residues. CDR3 sequence: CASSPSSYYGYTF. CDR3 nucleotides: TGTGCCAGCAGCCCGAGCTCCTACTATGGCTACACCTTC.

The rearrangement links TRBV12-5 to TRBJ2-1; 9 bases agree with TRBD2. V lost 2 bases and J lost 9; bases outside the gene matches: 11. Germline V gene sequence: CDR1 LGHNT, CDR2 FRNRAP. This CDR3 has 16 amino acids. In DNA, the CDR3 is TGTGCTAGTGGTTTGATAGGACTAGCGAGTTGGGGTGAGCAGTTCTTC. Its protein is CASGLIGLASWGEQFF.

The chain uses TRBV5-8 and TRBJ1-2; TRBD1 matches at 7 bases. J lost 4 bases, V lost 4 bases, and 7 bases had no gene match. Germline V lookup: CDR1 SGHTS, CDR2 YDEGEE. This CDR3 is built from 14 residues. The CDR3 here is CASSPGQAGYGYTF. The CDR3 DNA sequence: TGTGCCAGCAGCCCCGGACAGGCAGGCTATGGCTACACCTTC.

The rearrangement links TRBV25-1 to TRBJ1-2, with TRBD1 matching 7 bases. This CDR3 is 13 amino acids long. The germline V gene encodes CDR1 MGHDK and CDR2 SYGVNS. V was clipped by 4 bases and J by 4 bases; unmatched bases: 3. For the CDR3, the DNA is TGTGCCAGCAGTGGGGGGACAGCCTATGGCTACACCTTC. Its translation is CASSGGTAYGYTF.

This chain uses TRBV19 with TRBJ2-7, with 7 bases lining up with TRBD2. Germline V lookup: CDR1 LNHDA, CDR2 SQIVND (reference sequence). The CDR3 totals 15 residues. V lost 5 bases, J lost 1 base, and 8 bases stayed unmatched. The CDR3 protein is CASSSASGTSYEQYF. The CDR3 DNA reads TGTGCCAGTAGTTCTGCCAGCGGGACTTCCTACGAGCAGTACTTC. The full variable domain, with the rest looked up from reference TRBV19 and TRBJ2-7, is DGGITQSPKYLFRKEGQNVTLSCEQNLNHDAMYWYRQDPGQGLRLIYYSQIVNDFQKGDIAEGYSVSREKKESFPLTVTSAQKNPTAFYLCASSSASGTSYEQYFGPGTRLTVT.

Only one count was recorded for this clone. V gene TRBV4-1 combines with J gene TRBJ1-1, with 7 bases that match TRBD1. The CDR3 runs to 15 residues. J was trimmed by 4 bases and V by 1 base; bases with no gene match: 6. Germline V gene lookup returns CDR1 MGHRA and CDR2 YSYEKL. CDR3 region: CASSQASQGGTEAFF. As DNA, the CDR3 is TGCGCCAGCAGCCAAGCGTCCCAGGGGGGCACTGAAGCTTTCTTT.

This clone has just one count. The genes are TRBV11-3 and TRBJ1-1; TRBD1 is a possible D gene (6 bases). The germline CDR1 and CDR2 sequences are SGHNT and YENEEA. Trimming cost V 5 bases and J 1 base, with 11 bases left between them. The CDR3 totals 14 residues. CDR3 sequence: CASSLRGTNTEAFF. The CDR3 region has the DNA TGTGCCAGCAGCCTCAGGGGAACGAACACTGAAGCTTTCTTT.

The chain has TRBV5-1 and TRBJ2-6; 7 bases fit TRBD1. This CDR3 comprises 15 residues. The V gene end was trimmed by 4 bases and the J gene end by 0 bases; junction bases not matched to a gene: 1. Per the germline V gene, CDR1 is SGHRS and CDR2 is YFSETQ. CDR3 loop: CASSTGDSGANVLTF. DNA for the CDR3: TGCGCCAGCAGCACAGGGGACTCTGGGGCCAACGTCCTGACTTTC.

This chain uses TRBV6-5 with TRBJ2-4, with D tentatively TRBD2 (7 bases). CDR3 length: 14 residues. Germline V gene data show CDR1 as MNHEY and CDR2 as SVGAGI. Trimming pared 8 bases from V and 6 bases from J, leaving 17 bases between. CDR3 nucleotides: TGTGCCAGCTGGGGGGGCCCTCAAACAAACATTCAGTACTTC. Encoded protein: CASWGGPQTNIQYF.

The V call is TRBV6-6, the J call TRBJ2-7; TRBD1 matches at 8 bases. Germline V lookup: CDR1 MNHNY, CDR2 SVGAGI (reference sequence). The CDR3 covers 15 residues. The J segment lost 7 bases and the V segment lost 2 bases, leaving 10 bases of the junction unmatched. CDR3 nucleotides: TGTGCCAGCAGTTACAAAGGGGCAGGGGGCGTGGAGCAGTACTTC. Its protein is CASSYKGAGGVEQYF.

CDR3 region: CASERGDEQFF. The CDR3 DNA sequence: TGTGCCAGCGAACGCGGCGATGAGCAGTTCTTC. The J gene is TRBJ2-1, the V gene TRBV2; no definite D call. In germline, CDR1 is SNHLY, CDR2 FYNNEI. The V end was cut by 8 bases, the J end by 8 bases, with 10 bases between. This CDR3 contains 11 residues.